The 9 T cell receptor beta chains below all came from one sample that was sequenced in a study of beta chain features in type 1 diabetes. General study results and limits: Researchers report that Type 1 diabetes patients had moderately but significantly shorter TCRB CDR3s across all four CD4+ subsets.

The study reverse transcribed the entire isolated RNA, so it sequenced expressed TCRB transcripts. The table came from immunoSEQ multiplex PCR; TCRdb's copy has only in-frame clones and leaves some out. The table lists 630,000 or so clones, around 15% of them singletons. Antigen specificity for these receptors is unknown. The sample was naive CD4+ T cells from blood. Receptors originate from a man aged 18-30 years with type 1 diabetes.

V is TRBV7-2 and J is TRBJ2-7; tentative D call: TRBD2 (6 bases). Germline lookup yields CDR1 SGHTA and CDR2 FQGNSA. This CDR3 has 18 residues. V was shortened by 2 bases and J by 0 bases, with 20 bases between the two germline ends. The CDR3 DNA follows: TGTGCCAGCAGCTTAATAGGTCCGACGGGAGCATTCTCCTACGAGCAGTACTTC. Protein product: CASSLIGPTGAFSYEQYF. The variable domain in full, with the rest retrieved from reference TRBV7-2 and TRBJ2-7, is GAGVSQSPSNKVTEKGKDVELRCDPISGHTALYWYRQSLGQGLEFLIYFQGNSAPDKSGLPSDRFSAERTGGSVSTLTIQRTQQEDSAVYLCASSLIGPTGAFSYEQYFGPGTRLTVT.

This chain uses TRBV6-5 with TRBJ2-5, with 8 bases that match TRBD1. The better agreement between TRBJ2-7 and the DNA end casts doubt on the J call. This CDR3 comprises 14 residues. Germline values: CDR1 MNHEY, CDR2 SVGAGI. Here the CDR3 DNA reads TGTGCCAGCAGTTTAGGACAGGGAGTGTACGAGCAGTACTTC. Encoded protein: CASSLGQGVYEQYF.

The sample holds a few counts of this clone. At one end the junction does not follow the germline gene, possibly because of a read error. The V and J genes are TRBV7-7 and TRBJ2-7; 7 bases are shared with TRBD2. The CDR3 runs to 14 residues. Germline V CDR1 and CDR2: SSHAT, FNYEAQ (reference sequence). This CDR3 is CASSASASGYEQYF. Here the CDR3 DNA reads TGTGCTAGCAGCGCGTCCGCTAGCGGCTACGAGCAGTACTTC.

The rearrangement joins TRBV25-1 to TRBJ2-2, with TRBD2 as a possible D gene (5 bases). Trimming pared 3 bases from V and 1 base from J, leaving 9 bases between. The germline CDR1 and CDR2 sequences are MGHDK and SYGVNS. The CDR3 is 15 residues long. CDR3 bases: TGTGCCAGCAGTGAGTTAGGACTGAACACCGGGGAGCTGTTTTTT. It is translated as CASSELGLNTGELFF.

The gene calls are TRBV7-2 and TRBJ2-3, with D maybe TRBD2 (7 bases). The CDR3 length is 12 residues. Trimming removed 8 bases at V and 4 bases at J, with 10 bases between. Per germline, CDR1 SGHTA and CDR2 FQGNSA. CDR3 DNA: TGTGCCAGCGGGGGGGCGGCAGATACGCAGTATTTT. This sequence encodes CASGGAADTQYF.

The table lists this clone with a few counts. The chain couples TRBV21-1 to TRBJ2-4. TRBV21-1 is a pseudogene segment. CDR3 size: 18 residues. CDR3 DNA: TGTGCCAGCACCGACGAGGGGCAGGACCGATCAAAAGGGAACATTCAGTACTTC. Translated: CASTDEGQDRSKGNIQYF.

In the case of this clone: Within the sample, other DNA sequences also encode this same CDR3. The CDR3 sequence: CAWSVMGYEQYF. Here the CDR3 DNA reads TGTGCCTGGAGTGTAATGGGTTACGAGCAGTACTTC. The chain uses TRBV30 and TRBJ2-7; D not certain. Germline CDR1 reads GTSNPN; CDR2 reads SVGIG (reference sequence). V was trimmed by 0 bases and J by 4 bases, leaving 7 bases between them. This CDR3 spans 12 amino acids.

The rearrangement joins TRBV4-2 to TRBJ2-5; 9 bases align to TRBD2. The CDR3 has 15 amino acids. Per germline, CDR1 LGHNA and CDR2 YNFKEQ. The J segment lost 5 bases and the V segment lost 1 base, leaving 5 bases of the junction unmatched. The CDR3 DNA follows: TGTGCCAGCAGCCAAGGACTAGCGGTGGGGGAGACCCAGTACTTC. Amino acids: CASSQGLAVGETQYF.

This clone appeared a few times. The chain has TRBV29-1 and TRBJ2-5; D remains ambiguous. This CDR3 comprises 12 residues. CDR1 and CDR2 (germline): SQVTM, ANQGSEA. Trimming cost V 3 bases and J 4 bases, with 9 bases left between them. CDR3 in DNA: TGCAGCGTTGAGGCCAGCACAGAGACCCAGTACTTC. This gives the protein CSVEASTETQYF.